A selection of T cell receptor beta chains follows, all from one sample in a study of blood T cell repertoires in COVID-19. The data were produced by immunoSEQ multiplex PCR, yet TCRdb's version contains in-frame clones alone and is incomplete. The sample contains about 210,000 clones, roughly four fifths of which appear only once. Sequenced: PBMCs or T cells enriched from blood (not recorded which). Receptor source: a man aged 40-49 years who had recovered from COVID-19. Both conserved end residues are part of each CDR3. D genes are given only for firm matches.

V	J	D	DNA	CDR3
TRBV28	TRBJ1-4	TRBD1	TGTGCCAGCAGTTTCCCCAGGGGGTCGATTGAAAAACTGTTTTTT	CASSFPRGSIEKLFF
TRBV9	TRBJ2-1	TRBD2	TGTGCCAGCAGCGTCGCTGGACTAGCGGGTAGCCATGAGCAGTTCTTC	CASSVAGLAGSHEQFF
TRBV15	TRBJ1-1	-	TGTGCCACCAGCAGAGTCCAAGCGGGGTACACTGAAGCTTTCTTT	CATSRVQAGYTEAFF
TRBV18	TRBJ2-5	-	TGTGCCAGCTCTCCGAGGAGGACAGCAGAGACCCAGTACTTC	CASSPRRTAETQYF
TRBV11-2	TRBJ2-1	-	TGTGCCAGCAGCCCACTTACTTCCCAGAGAGGGTCCAATGAGCAGTTCTTC	CASSPLTSQRGSNEQFF
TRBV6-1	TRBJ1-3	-	TGTGCCAGCAGTGAAGGGCGGGGGACCTCTGGAAACACCATATATTTT	CASSEGRGTSGNTIYF
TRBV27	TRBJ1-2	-	TGTGCCAGCAGTTTAGGGGTACAGGGCTTTGGCTACACCTTC	CASSLGVQGFGYTF
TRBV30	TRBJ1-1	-	TGTGCCTGGAGTGTAGGGGGGAGGGGGAACACTGAAGCTTTCTTT	CAWSVGGRGNTEAFF
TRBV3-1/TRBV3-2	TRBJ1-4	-	TGTGCCAGCAGCCACAGGACGGAGGTCGAAAAACTGTTTTTT	CASSHRTEVEKLFF
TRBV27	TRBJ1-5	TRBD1	TGTGCCAGCAGTCCCGGGACAGGGGGCGGATATAGCAATCAGCCCCAGCATTTT	CASSPGTGGGYSNQPQHF
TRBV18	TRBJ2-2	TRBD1	TGTGCCAGCTCACCAAGACAGGGGACCGGGGAGCTGTTTTTT	CASSPRQGTGELFF
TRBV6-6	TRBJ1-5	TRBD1	TGTGCCAGCAGTTACCCAGCAGGGGGTGGCAATCAGCCCCAGCATTTT	CASSYPAGGGNQPQHF
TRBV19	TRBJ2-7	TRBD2	TGTGCCAGTAGGGGACTAGCGGGGAACTCCTACGAGCAGTACTTC	CASRGLAGNSYEQYF
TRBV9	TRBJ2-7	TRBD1	TGTGCCAGCAGCCGCGACAGGGGGGTCAGCGAGCAGTACTTC	CASSRDRGVSEQYF
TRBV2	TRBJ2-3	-	TGTGCCAGCACTCGGAGCACAGATACGCAGTATTTT	CASTRSTDTQYF